Following are 4 T cell receptor beta chains from one sample sequenced in a study of shared clonotypes between healthy human individuals. Sequencing used immunoSEQ multiplex PCR; TCRdb keeps in-frame clones, though not all of them. The sample holds roughly 2.5 million clones, approximately 92% seen once. Material for sequencing was naive CD4+ T cells sorted from blood. The sample's subset: CD45RA+ positively selected. All receptors come from a man aged 18 to 30 in good health.

The chain has TRBV2 and TRBJ2-3, with 10 bases identical to TRBD2. Germline CDR1 is SNHLY and CDR2 is FYNNEI. The CDR3 sequence is 14 residues long. The CDR3 spells CGAGGTSGTDTQYF. CDR3 in DNA: TGTGGAGCAGGGGGGACTAGCGGCACAGATACGCAGTATTTT.

CDR3 sequence (DNA): TGTGCCAGCAGCGTGGGGACTTTCTATGGCTACACCTTC. Amino acids: CASSVGTFYGYTF. This chain uses TRBV9 with TRBJ1-2; D is possibly TRBD1 (5 bases). V was clipped by 2 bases and J by 4 bases, with 9 bases between them. Germline CDR1 is SGDLS and CDR2 is YYNGEE. The CDR3 spans 13 residues.

The chain has TRBV5-1 and TRBJ1-1, with D uncertain. The ends were cut back, 0 bases at V and 0 bases at J, with 15 bases in the middle. The CDR3 length is 17 residues. Germline V CDR1 and CDR2: SGHRS, YFSETQ. The CDR3, as DNA: TGCGCCAGCAGCTTGGGTCAAGGAGGCATTATGAACACTGAAGCTTTCTTT. Protein product: CASSLGQGGIMNTEAFF.

The chain links TRBV18 to TRBJ1-5, with a tentative D call TRBD1 (5 bases). This CDR3 region has 16 residues. Germline CDR1 is KGHSH and CDR2 is LQKENI. V lost 3 bases to trimming and J lost 2 bases, with 14 bases between them. The CDR3 region is CASSPAGDPGNQPQHF. CDR3 nucleotides: TGTGCCAGCTCACCCGCCGGGGACCCGGGCAATCAGCCCCAGCATTTT.